The source of this T cell receptor (beta chain) is a study of blood T cell repertoires in COVID-19. Data came from immunoSEQ multiplex PCR; TCRdb stores just in-frame clones and leaves some out. This table holds 110,000 or so clones, about nine tenths found once. CDR3 length equals 8 residues. The germline CDR1 and CDR2 sequences are SQVTM and ANQGSEA. Concerning this clone: The junction departs from germline at one end; a sequencing error may be responsible.

The clonotype originates from a woman aged 45-60 years with acute or convalescent COVID-19. Sequencing was performed on peripheral blood. This rearrangement joins TRBV29-1 to TRBJ2-7; the D gene is possibly TRBD2 (6 bases). The CDR3 bases are TGCAGCGTTGAAGGGGACTTCTTC. Translating gives CSVEGDFF.